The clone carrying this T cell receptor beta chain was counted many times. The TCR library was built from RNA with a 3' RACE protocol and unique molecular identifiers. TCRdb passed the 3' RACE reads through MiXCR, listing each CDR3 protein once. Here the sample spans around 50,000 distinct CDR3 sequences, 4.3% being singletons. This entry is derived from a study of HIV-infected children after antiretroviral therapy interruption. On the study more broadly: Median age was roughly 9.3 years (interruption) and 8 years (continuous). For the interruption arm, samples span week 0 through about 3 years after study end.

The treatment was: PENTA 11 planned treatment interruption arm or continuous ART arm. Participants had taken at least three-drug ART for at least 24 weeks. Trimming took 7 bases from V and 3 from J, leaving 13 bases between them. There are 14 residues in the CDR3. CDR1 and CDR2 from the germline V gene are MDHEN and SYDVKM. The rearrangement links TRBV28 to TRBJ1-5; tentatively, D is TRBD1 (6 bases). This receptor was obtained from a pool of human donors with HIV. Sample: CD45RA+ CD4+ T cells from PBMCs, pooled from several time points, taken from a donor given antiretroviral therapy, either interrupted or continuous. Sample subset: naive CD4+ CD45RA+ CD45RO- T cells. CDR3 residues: CASTPQGFNQPQHF. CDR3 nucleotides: TGTGCCAGCACCCCACAGGGCTTCAATCAGCCCCAGCATTTT.